This T cell receptor beta chain stems from a study of technical replicates of blood from several donors. Sequencing was performed with immunoSEQ multiplex PCR; in TCRdb, only in-frame clones are kept and a portion is missing. Among under 100,000 clones, 96% were seen once, and the ten largest hold around 0.28%. This receptor was taken from a human donor in good health. Sequenced material: T cells isolated from PBMCs.

The CDR3 bases are TGTGCCAGCAGCTCACCACAGAGTAATAGCAATCAGCCCCAGCATTTT. Translation gives CASSSPQSNSNQPQHF. The chain uses TRBV7-2 and TRBJ1-5, with unresolved D. Between the trimmed V and J ends, which lost 4 bases and 0 bases, there was a span of 13 bases. The V gene's germline CDR1 is SGHTA and CDR2 FQGNSA. CDR3 size: 16 residues.